This TCR beta chain stems from a study of CD8 T cells in ankylosing spondylitis. Study conclusions and caveats: In ankylosing spondylitis blood, a motif of roughly 8 highly homologous TCR beta variants appeared characteristic. Reports of some motif variants in reactive arthritis synovial fluid and blood predate this one. Clones linked to disease were reported to show significant enrichment in matched ankylosing spondylitis synovial fluid.

The CDR3 has 14 amino acids. V was cut by 4 bases and J by 5 bases, with 15 bases left in between. Germline CDR1 is SGHDT and CDR2 is YYEEEE. Comments on this clonotype: The antigen is not known.

Quantitative 5'-RACE with molecular barcodes generated TCR beta libraries. TCRdb used MiXCR to reprocess the 5' RACE reads, holding one entry per CDR3 protein. This table holds 250,000 to 350,000 distinct CDR3 sequences, more than 20% found once. This TCR was sampled from a female donor with ankylosing spondylitis or in good health (not recorded which). The sample comprised blood, either unsorted or a sorted T cell fraction (not recorded which). The chain carries TRBV5-6 and TRBJ1-2, with D possibly TRBD1 on 5 matching bases. The CDR3 bases are TGTGCCAGCAGCCCGCAGGGTTTAGCTTATGGCTACACCTTC. Residues: CASSPQGLAYGYTF.